The rows below give T cell receptor beta chains drawn from one sample of a study of cytotoxic CD8 clonotypes in ibrutinib-treated CLL. Assay used: immunoSEQ multiplex PCR; TCRdb lists only in-frame clones, some missing. The sample has some 300,000 clones, 80% seen once; the top ten hold roughly 7%. This material consisted of PBMCs, taken before ibrutinib treatment. All receptors come from a human donor with chronic lymphocytic leukemia. The CDR3 runs from the conserved cysteine through the conserved F or W. The order of the fields is clone size, D gene, J gene, V gene, CDR3 DNA, CDR3 protein. A D gene is named only where the DNA matches it firmly. Size is omitted from some rows. Given values are once, few, many or a class for expanded clones.

clone size: -; D gene: -; J gene: TRBJ2-7; V gene: TRBV19; CDR3 DNA: TGTGCCAGTAGTATCCTGGCTAGAGATACCTACGAGCAGTACTTC; CDR3 protein: CASSILARDTYEQYF
clone size: -; D gene: TRBD2; J gene: TRBJ2-7; V gene: TRBV6-1; CDR3 DNA: TGTGCCAGCAGTGAACTAGGACTAGCGGGAGACTACGAGCAGTACTTC; CDR3 protein: CASSELGLAGDYEQYF
clone size: -; D gene: -; J gene: TRBJ2-1; V gene: TRBV19; CDR3 DNA: TGTGCCAGTAGTATCGGCGGGACGAATATATTTGAGCAGTTCTTC; CDR3 protein: CASSIGGTNIFEQFF
clone size: -; D gene: -; J gene: TRBJ1-2; V gene: TRBV6-5; CDR3 DNA: TGTGCCAGCAGTTATCCAGGCGGGGACTATGGCTACACCTTC; CDR3 protein: CASSYPGGDYGYTF
clone size: -; D gene: TRBD2; J gene: TRBJ2-1; V gene: TRBV4-3; CDR3 DNA: TGCGCCAGCAGCCAAGACAGCGGGAGGGCCTCGGGGGAGCAGTTCTTC; CDR3 protein: CASSQDSGRASGEQFF
clone size: few; D gene: TRBD2; J gene: TRBJ2-1; V gene: TRBV4-2; CDR3 DNA: TGTGCCAGCAGCCAAGGGACTAGCGAGTACAATGAGCAGTTCTTC; CDR3 protein: CASSQGTSEYNEQFF
clone size: -; D gene: -; J gene: TRBJ2-7; V gene: TRBV4-1; CDR3 DNA: TGCGCCAGCAGCCAAGCGCAGGGAGTAAGGGAGCAGTACTTC; CDR3 protein: CASSQAQGVREQYF
clone size: -; D gene: -; J gene: TRBJ1-2; V gene: TRBV9; CDR3 DNA: TGTGCCAGCAGCACCCGGAAGGGTGGCTACACCTTC; CDR3 protein: CASSTRKGGYTF
clone size: -; D gene: -; J gene: TRBJ2-7; V gene: TRBV9; CDR3 DNA: TGTGCCAGCAGCGTCGGAGGTTCTAGCTCCTACGAGCAGTACTTC; CDR3 protein: CASSVGGSSSYEQYF
clone size: -; D gene: -; J gene: TRBJ2-2; V gene: TRBV20-1; CDR3 DNA: TGCAGTGCTAGGGTTTTCGGGGAGCTGTTTTTT; CDR3 protein: CSARVFGELFF
clone size: -; D gene: -; J gene: TRBJ2-5; V gene: TRBV5-1; CDR3 DNA: TGCGCCAGCAGCTTGGGTGCAGGGCCCAGGACCCAGTACTTC; CDR3 protein: CASSLGAGPRTQYF
clone size: -; D gene: -; J gene: TRBJ1-4; V gene: TRBV25-1; CDR3 DNA: TGTGCCAGCGGATCCGTTACAGGGACCGAAAAACTGTTTTTT; CDR3 protein: CASGSVTGTEKLFF
clone size: -; D gene: -; J gene: TRBJ2-5; V gene: TRBV11-2; CDR3 DNA: TGTGCCAGCAGCTTAGTGGGAGGACTACAAGAGACCCAGTACTTC; CDR3 protein: CASSLVGGLQETQYF
clone size: -; D gene: -; J gene: TRBJ1-5; V gene: TRBV5-5; CDR3 DNA: TGTGCCAGCAGCTTGGGGCAGGGACTGGCGTGGAGCAATCAGCCCCAGCATTTT; CDR3 protein: CASSLGQGLAWSNQPQHF
clone size: -; D gene: TRBD1; J gene: TRBJ2-1; V gene: TRBV7-6; CDR3 DNA: TGTGCCAGCGCGCGGACAGGGGGCATCAATGAGCAGTTCTTC; CDR3 protein: CASARTGGINEQFF
clone size: -; D gene: -; J gene: TRBJ2-5; V gene: TRBV19; CDR3 DNA: TGTGCCAGTAGTCCTACAGGGTTGGAGACCCAGTACTTC; CDR3 protein: CASSPTGLETQYF
clone size: -; D gene: TRBD2; J gene: TRBJ2-2; V gene: TRBV5-1; CDR3 DNA: TGCGCCAGCAGCCCGACTAGCGGGAGGGCCCCCGGGGAGCTGTTTTTT; CDR3 protein: CASSPTSGRAPGELFF
clone size: -; D gene: -; J gene: TRBJ1-2; V gene: TRBV13; CDR3 DNA: TGTGCCAGCAGCTTATATCGAGGAACCGGGCCAGGTGGCTACACCTTC; CDR3 protein: CASSLYRGTGPGGYTF
clone size: -; D gene: -; J gene: TRBJ2-3; V gene: TRBV4-3; CDR3 DNA: TGCGCCAGCAGCCAATCCCCTTTACGGGACTTCACAGATACGCAGTATTTT; CDR3 protein: CASSQSPLRDFTDTQYF
clone size: -; D gene: TRBD1; J gene: TRBJ1-1; V gene: TRBV6-6; CDR3 DNA: TGTGCCAGCAGTCCCGGGACAGGGAACACTGAAGCTTTCTTT; CDR3 protein: CASSPGTGNTEAFF
clone size: -; D gene: TRBD2; J gene: TRBJ2-5; V gene: TRBV30; CDR3 DNA: TGTGCCTGGAGTGTAGGGCGGGAGGGAGAGACCCAGTACTTC; CDR3 protein: CAWSVGREGETQYF
clone size: once; D gene: TRBD2; J gene: TRBJ2-1; V gene: TRBV9; CDR3 DNA: TGTGCCAGCAGCGTAGCGGGGACTAGCGGGAGGTCCCACAATGAGCAGTTCTTC; CDR3 protein: CASSVAGTSGRSHNEQFF
clone size: -; D gene: -; J gene: TRBJ2-5; V gene: TRBV28; CDR3 DNA: TGTGCCAGCAGTTTTAGGGGCCAAGAGACCCAGTACTTC; CDR3 protein: CASSFRGQETQYF
clone size: -; D gene: -; J gene: TRBJ1-5; V gene: TRBV10-3; CDR3 DNA: TGTGCCATCAGTGAAGGACCGATCCTGGCCCAGCATTTT; CDR3 protein: CAISEGPILAQHF
clone size: -; D gene: TRBD1; J gene: TRBJ1-2; V gene: TRBV19; CDR3 DNA: TGTGCCAGTAGTATTCCCGGACAGGTCTATGGCTACACCTTC; CDR3 protein: CASSIPGQVYGYTF